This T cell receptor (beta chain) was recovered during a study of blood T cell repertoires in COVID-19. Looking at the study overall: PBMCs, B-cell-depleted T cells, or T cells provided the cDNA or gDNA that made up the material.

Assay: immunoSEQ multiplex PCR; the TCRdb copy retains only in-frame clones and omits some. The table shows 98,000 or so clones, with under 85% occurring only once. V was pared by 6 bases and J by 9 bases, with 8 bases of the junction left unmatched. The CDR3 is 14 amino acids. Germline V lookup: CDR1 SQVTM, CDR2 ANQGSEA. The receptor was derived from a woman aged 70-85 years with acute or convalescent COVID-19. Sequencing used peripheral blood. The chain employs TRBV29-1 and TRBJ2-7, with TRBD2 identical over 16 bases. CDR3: CSVGTSGRGLRQYF. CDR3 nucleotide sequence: TGCAGCGTCGGGACTAGCGGGAGGGGCCTAAGGCAGTACTTC.